This TCR beta chain was identified in a study of blood T cell repertoires in COVID-19. Study at large: Sources were T cells, B-cell-depleted T cells, or PBMCs; the material itself was cDNA or gDNA.

This clone was counted a single time. This CDR3 has 16 residues. Trimming removed 4 bases from V and 5 bases from J, with 20 bases in between. The germline CDR1 and CDR2 sequences are LNHNV and YYDKDF (reference sequence). Source study methods: Amplified reference gene primers provided the basis for estimating nucleated cell counts. Produced via immunoSEQ multiplex PCR; TCRdb's table is partial and in-frame only. V and J calls and clone size are those listed in that table; D and trimming were worked out from the DNA. The sample lists about 230,000 clones; roughly 84% were seen once. V usage is TRBV15 and J usage is TRBJ2-5; tentative D call: TRBD2 (5 bases). This sequence was found in a man between 35 and 55 years old with acute or convalescent COVID-19. The source material was peripheral blood. The CDR3 loop reads CATSKNPPGSSETQYF. The CDR3 region has the DNA TGTGCCACCAGCAAAAACCCCCCGGGGTCCTCGGAGACCCAGTACTTC.